The T cell receptor beta chain under discussion was sequenced for a study of shared clonotypes between healthy human individuals. Study-level background: Samples came from a couple of female and three male donors aged 18 to 49.

Germline-derived CDR1 and CDR2 are MNHEY and SVGAGI. V dropped 6 bases and J dropped 6; count of bases not matched to a gene: 4. There are 14 residues in the CDR3. Notes on the study in general: Despite large depth, rarefaction showed incomplete sorted-subset sequencing. Richness estimates generally favored naive over memory subsets.

This clone was counted a few times. The antigen remains unidentified. The data were produced by immunoSEQ multiplex PCR, yet TCRdb's version contains in-frame clones alone and is incomplete. This table has around 2.1 million clones, under 97% appearing once. The receptor's source is a man younger than 35 in good health. Source material: naive CD4+ T cells sorted from blood. Subset specified: CD45RA+ positively selected. This sequence joins TRBV6-5 and TRBJ1-6, with TRBD1 matching 8 bases. Here the CDR3 DNA reads TGTGCCAGCAGCCGCAGGGGGCCTAATTCACCCCTCCACTTT. Protein: CASSRRGPNSPLHF.